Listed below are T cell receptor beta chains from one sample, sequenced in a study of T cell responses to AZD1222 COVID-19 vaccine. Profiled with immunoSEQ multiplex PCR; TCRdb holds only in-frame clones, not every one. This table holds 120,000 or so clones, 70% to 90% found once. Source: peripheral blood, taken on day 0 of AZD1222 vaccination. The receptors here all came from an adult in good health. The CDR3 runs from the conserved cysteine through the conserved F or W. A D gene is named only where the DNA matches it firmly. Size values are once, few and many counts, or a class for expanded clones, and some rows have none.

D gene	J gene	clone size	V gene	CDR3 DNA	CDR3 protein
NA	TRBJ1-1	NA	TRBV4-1	TGCGCCAGCAGCCAAGATCGGCAGCGGGGGGCGGGAGAAGCTTTCTTT	CASSQDRQRGAGEAFF
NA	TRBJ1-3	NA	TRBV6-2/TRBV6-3	TGTGCCAGCAGTTATACTGGAAACACCATATATTTT	CASSYTGNTIYF
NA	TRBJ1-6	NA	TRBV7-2	TGTGCCAGCAGCTTAGACCCGCCCGGACCCCTCCACTTT	CASSLDPPGPLHF
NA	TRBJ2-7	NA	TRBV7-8	TGTGCCAGCAGCTCGGCCCGGGACGGCTACGAGCAGTACTTC	CASSSARDGYEQYF
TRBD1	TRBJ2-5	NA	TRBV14	TGTGCCAGCAGGCGCACGGGACAGTCCGCCCAAGAGACCCAGTACTTC	CASRRTGQSAQETQYF
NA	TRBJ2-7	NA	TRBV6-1	TGTGCCAGCAGTGAAGTTCTCATGTGGAGCTACGAGCAGTACTTC	CASSEVLMWSYEQYF
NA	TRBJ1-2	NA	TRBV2	TGTGCCAGCAGGGGAGCTAACTATGGCTACACCTTC	CASRGANYGYTF
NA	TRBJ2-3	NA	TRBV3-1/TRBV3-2	TGTGCCAGCAGCCAAGTTCCTAGCGCGACCAACACAGATACGCAGTATTTT	CASSQVPSATNTDTQYF
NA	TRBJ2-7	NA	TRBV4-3	TGCGCCAGCAGCCAAGATGCCGGGGGATTCCGAGAGGCCTACGAGCAGTACTTC	CASSQDAGGFREAYEQYF
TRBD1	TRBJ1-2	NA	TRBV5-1	TGCGCCAGCAGCTTGGATGGACAGGACTATGGCTACACCTTC	CASSLDGQDYGYTF
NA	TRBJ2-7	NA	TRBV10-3	TGTGCCACCCCGGGGAAGCGTGCCTACGAGCAGTACTTC	CATPGKRAYEQYF
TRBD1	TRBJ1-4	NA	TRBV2	TGTGCCAGCAGCGAGGAGGGGGCTCTGGCTAATGAAAAACTGTTTTTT	CASSEEGALANEKLFF
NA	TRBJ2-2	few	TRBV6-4	TGTGCCAGCAGTGCGGGGGAGAACACCGGGGAGCTGTTTTTT	CASSAGENTGELFF
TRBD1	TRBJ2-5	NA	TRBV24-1	TGTGCCACCAGTGACCCCCTACAGGGGGCGGGTGAGACCCAGTACTTC	CATSDPLQGAGETQYF
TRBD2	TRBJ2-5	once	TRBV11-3	TGTGCCAGCAGCATCCTGGGAGGGCCGGAGACCCAGTACTTC	CASSILGGPETQYF
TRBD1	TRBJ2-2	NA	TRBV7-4	TGTGCCAGCAGCTTAGATCCCGACAGGGGAACGGTGAGTCCCGGGGAGCTGTTTTTT	CASSLDPDRGTVSPGELFF